This T cell receptor (beta chain) originates from a study of shared clonotypes between healthy human individuals. Study details: Donors consisted of a couple of women and a few men between 18 and 49.

Only in-frame clones appear in the TCRdb table, and some are missing; sequencing was by immunoSEQ multiplex PCR. The table includes about 1.5 million clones, roughly 96% detected once. Germline loops: CDR1 SGDLS, CDR2 YYNGEE. Trimming removed 7 bases at V and 6 bases at J, with 14 bases between. The CDR3 is 12 residues long. The count of this clone is one. Sequencing input: naive CD4+ T cells sorted from blood. As for subset: CD45RA+ positively selected. J is TRBJ2-7 and V is TRBV9, with D possibly being TRBD2 (6 bases). The TCR comes from a man aged 25 to 40 in good health. The CDR3, as DNA: TGTGCCAGCGGAGACCACGGGGGCGAGCAGTACTTC. This encodes CASGDHGGEQYF.